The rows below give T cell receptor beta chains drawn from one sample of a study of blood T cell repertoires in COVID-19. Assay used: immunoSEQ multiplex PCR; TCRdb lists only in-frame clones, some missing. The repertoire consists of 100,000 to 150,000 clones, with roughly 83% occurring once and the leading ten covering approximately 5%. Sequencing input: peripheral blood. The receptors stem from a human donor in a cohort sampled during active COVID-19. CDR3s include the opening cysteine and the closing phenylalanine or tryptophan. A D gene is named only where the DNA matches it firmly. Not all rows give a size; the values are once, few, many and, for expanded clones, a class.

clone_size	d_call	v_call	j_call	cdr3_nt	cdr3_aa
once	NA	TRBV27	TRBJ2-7	TGTGCCAGCAGTTTAAACAGCTACTACGAGCAGTACTTC	CASSLNSYYEQYF
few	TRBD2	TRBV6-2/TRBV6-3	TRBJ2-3	TGTGCCAGCAGTGTCCGCGGGAGGGCCGGCACAGATACGCAGTATTTT	CASSVRGRAGTDTQYF
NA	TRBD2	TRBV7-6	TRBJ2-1	TGTGCCAGCAGCCTCCGAGCGGGAGGGTACGACAATGAGCAGTTCTTC	CASSLRAGGYDNEQFF
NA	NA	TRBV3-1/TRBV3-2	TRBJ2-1	TGTGCCAGCAGCCAAATTCCCAACAATGAGCAGTTCTTC	CASSQIPNNEQFF
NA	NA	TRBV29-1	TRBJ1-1	TGCAGCGTTGCAAGCAGGGCTGAAGCTTTCTTT	CSVASRAEAFF
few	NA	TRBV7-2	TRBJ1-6	TGTGCCAGCAGCTCTTCAACCGGGACAAACCCTTATAATTCACCCCTCCACTTT	CASSSSTGTNPYNSPLHF
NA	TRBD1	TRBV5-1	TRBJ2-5	TGCGCCAGCAGCCATTCCGGGACAGGGAAAGAGACCCAGTACTTC	CASSHSGTGKETQYF
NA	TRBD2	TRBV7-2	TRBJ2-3	TGTGCCAGCAGCTTAGAGGCGGGAGTATGGACAGATACGCAGTATTTT	CASSLEAGVWTDTQYF
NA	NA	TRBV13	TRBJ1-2	TGTGCCAGCAGCCCACTCCCACGACAATCTAACTATGGCTACACCTTC	CASSPLPRQSNYGYTF
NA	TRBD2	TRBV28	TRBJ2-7	TGTGCCAGCAGTCCAGCGGGAGTCAAAGGAGATTACGAGCAGTACTTC	CASSPAGVKGDYEQYF